The sequence of this T cell receptor (beta chain) was determined in a study of identical twins. TCRdb called the 5' RACE reads again in MiXCR, with one record for every CDR3 protein. The table lists roughly 1.6 million distinct CDR3 sequences, more than 30% of them singletons. Per germline, CDR1 DFQATT and CDR2 SNEGSKA (reference sequence). Between the trimmed V and J ends, which lost 7 bases and 5 bases, there was a span of 15 bases. The CDR3 sequence is 13 residues long. In this sample, this clonotype turned up a few times. The J gene is TRBJ2-1, the V gene TRBV20-1, with D maybe TRBD1 (5 bases). The receptor was derived from a newborn girl in good health. The sequencing sample was made of cord blood. CDR3: CSGLLGEHNEQFF. The CDR3 DNA is TGCAGTGGCCTTCTAGGGGAACACAATGAGCAGTTCTTC.